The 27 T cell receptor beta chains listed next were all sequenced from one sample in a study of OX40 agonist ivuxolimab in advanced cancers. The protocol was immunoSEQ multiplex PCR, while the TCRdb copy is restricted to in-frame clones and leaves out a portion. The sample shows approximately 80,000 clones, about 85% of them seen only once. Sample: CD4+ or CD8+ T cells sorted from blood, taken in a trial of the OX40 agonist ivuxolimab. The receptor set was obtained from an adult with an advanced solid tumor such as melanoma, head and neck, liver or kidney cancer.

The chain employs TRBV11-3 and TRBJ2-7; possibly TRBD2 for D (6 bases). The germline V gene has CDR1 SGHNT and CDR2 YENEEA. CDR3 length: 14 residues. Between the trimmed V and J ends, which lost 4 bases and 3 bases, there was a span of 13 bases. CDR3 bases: TGTGCCAGCAGCTCCCCCTGGAGGGTCTACGAGCAGTACTTC. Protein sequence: CASSSPWRVYEQYF.

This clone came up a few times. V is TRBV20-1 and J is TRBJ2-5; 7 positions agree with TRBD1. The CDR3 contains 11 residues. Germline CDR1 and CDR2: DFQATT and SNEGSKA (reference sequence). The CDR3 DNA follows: TGCAGCGCACAGGGGCAAGAGACCCAGTACTTC. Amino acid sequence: CSAQGQETQYF.

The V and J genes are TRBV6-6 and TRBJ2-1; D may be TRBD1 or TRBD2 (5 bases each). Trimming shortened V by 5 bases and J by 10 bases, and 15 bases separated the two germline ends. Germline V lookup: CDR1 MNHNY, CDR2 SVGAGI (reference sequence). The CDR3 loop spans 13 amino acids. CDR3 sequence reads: CASSTAFRGEQFF. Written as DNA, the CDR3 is TGTGCCAGCAGTACGGCCTTTCGGGGCGAGCAGTTCTTC.

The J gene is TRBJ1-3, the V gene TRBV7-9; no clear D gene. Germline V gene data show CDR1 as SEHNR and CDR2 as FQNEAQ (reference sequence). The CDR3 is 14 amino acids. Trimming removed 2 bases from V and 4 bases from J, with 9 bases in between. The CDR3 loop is CASSLKASGNTIYF. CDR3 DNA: TGTGCCAGCAGCTTAAAGGCATCAGGAAACACCATATATTTT.

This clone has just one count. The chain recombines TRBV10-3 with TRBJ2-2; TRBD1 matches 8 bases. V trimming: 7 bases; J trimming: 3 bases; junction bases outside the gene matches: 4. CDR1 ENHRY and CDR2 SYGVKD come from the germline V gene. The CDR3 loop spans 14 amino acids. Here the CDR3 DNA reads TGTGCCATCAAAAAGACAGGGGACACCGGGGAGCTGTTTTTT. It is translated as CAIKKTGDTGELFF.

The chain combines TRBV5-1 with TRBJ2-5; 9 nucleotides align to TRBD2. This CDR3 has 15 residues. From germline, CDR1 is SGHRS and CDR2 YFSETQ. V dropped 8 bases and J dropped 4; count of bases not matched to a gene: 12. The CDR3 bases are TGCGCCAGTTCCGAGCGCGGGAGGGCCGTAGAGACCCAGTACTTC. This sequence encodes CASSERGRAVETQYF.

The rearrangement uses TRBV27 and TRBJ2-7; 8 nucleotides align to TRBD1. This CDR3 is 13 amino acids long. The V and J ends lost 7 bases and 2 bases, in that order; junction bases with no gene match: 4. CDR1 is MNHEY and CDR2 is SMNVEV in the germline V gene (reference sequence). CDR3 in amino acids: CASTGQGTYEQYF. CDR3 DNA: TGTGCCAGCACCGGACAGGGAACCTACGAGCAGTACTTC.

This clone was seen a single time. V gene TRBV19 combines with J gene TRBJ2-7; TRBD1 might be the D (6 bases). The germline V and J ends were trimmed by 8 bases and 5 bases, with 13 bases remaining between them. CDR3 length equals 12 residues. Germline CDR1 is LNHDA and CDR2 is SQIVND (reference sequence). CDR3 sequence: CASRDTEDEQYF. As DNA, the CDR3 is TGTGCCAGTCGGGACACAGAGGACGAGCAGTACTTC.

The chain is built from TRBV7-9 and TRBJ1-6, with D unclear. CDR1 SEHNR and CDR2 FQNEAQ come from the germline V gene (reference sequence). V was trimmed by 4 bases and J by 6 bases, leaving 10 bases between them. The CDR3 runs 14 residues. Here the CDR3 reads CASSSPGRNSPLHF. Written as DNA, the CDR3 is TGTGCCAGCAGCTCGCCTGGACGTAATTCACCCCTCCACTTT.

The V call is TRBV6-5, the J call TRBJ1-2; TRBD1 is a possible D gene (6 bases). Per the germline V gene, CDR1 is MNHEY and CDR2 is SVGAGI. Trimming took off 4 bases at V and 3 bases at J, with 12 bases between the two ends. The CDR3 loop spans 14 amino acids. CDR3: CASSSQGLDYGYTF. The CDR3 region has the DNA TGTGCCAGCAGTTCCCAGGGGCTTGACTATGGCTACACCTTC.

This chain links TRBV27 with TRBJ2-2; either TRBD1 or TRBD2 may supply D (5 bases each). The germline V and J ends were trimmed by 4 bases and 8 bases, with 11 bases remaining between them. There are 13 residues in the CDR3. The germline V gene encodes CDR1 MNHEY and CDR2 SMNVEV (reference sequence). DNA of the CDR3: TGTGCCAGCAGTTGGGGCCGGGGAGGGGAGCTGTTTTTT. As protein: CASSWGRGGELFF.

CDR3 sequence (DNA): TGTGCCAGTTCTGACAGAGCTAACGGTGGCTACACCTTC. Protein: CASSDRANGGYTF. The genes are TRBV19 and TRBJ1-2; D may be TRBD1 (5 bases). The CDR3 runs to 13 residues. Germline lookup yields CDR1 LNHDA and CDR2 SQIVND (reference sequence). Trimming removed 8 bases from V and 7 bases from J, with 17 bases in between.

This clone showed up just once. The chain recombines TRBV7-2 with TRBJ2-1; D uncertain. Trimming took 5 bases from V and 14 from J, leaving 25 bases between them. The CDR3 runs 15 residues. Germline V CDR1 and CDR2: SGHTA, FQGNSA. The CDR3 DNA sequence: TGTGCCAGCAGCCGTCGCCGGCAAGCTGACTCCGAGGAGTTCTTC. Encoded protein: CASSRRRQADSEEFF.

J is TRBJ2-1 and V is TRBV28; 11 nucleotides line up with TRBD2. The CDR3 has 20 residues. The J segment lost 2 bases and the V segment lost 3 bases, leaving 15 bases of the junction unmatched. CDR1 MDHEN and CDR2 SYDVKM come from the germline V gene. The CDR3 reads CASSFPRRRLAGGPYNEQFF. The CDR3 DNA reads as TGTGCCAGCAGTTTTCCTCGGCGGCGCCTAGCGGGAGGACCCTACAATGAGCAGTTCTTC.

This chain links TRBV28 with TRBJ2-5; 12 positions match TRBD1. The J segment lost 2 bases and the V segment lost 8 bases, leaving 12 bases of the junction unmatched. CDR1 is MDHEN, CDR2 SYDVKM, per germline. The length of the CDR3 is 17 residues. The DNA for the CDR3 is TGTGCCAGCTCGCCCGGGACAGGGGGCTTTTTGCAAGAGACCCAGTACTTC. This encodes CASSPGTGGFLQETQYF.

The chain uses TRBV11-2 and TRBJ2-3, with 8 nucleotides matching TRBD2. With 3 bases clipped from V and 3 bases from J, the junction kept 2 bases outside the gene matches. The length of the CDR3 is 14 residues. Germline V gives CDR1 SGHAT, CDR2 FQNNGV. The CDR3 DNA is TGTGCCAGCAGCTTCGGGGGGGCGACAGATACGCAGTATTTT. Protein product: CASSFGGATDTQYF.

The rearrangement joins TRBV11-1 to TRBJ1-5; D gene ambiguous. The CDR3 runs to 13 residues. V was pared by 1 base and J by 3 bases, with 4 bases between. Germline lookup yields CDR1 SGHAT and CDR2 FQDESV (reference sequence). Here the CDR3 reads CASSLEANQPQHF. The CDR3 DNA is TGTGCCAGCAGCTTAGAGGCCAATCAGCCCCAGCATTTT.

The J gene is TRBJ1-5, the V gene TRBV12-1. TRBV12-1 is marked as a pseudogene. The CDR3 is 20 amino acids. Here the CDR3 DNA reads TGTGCCAGCAGCTCCCATCCGAGGCACAGAGTTGATCATAGCAATCAGCCCCAGCATTTT. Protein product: CASSSHPRHRVDHSNQPQHF.

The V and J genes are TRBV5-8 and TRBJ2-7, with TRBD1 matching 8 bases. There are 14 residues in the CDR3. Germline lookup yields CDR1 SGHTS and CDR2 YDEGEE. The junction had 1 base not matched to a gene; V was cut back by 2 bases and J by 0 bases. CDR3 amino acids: CASSLQGDSYEQYF. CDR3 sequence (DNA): TGTGCCAGCAGCTTACAGGGGGACTCCTACGAGCAGTACTTC.

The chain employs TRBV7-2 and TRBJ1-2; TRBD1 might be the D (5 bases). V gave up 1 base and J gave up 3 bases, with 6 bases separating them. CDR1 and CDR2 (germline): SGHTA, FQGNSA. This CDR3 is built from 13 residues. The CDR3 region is CASSLVGDYGYTF. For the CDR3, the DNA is TGTGCCAGCAGCTTAGTGGGGGACTATGGCTACACCTTC.

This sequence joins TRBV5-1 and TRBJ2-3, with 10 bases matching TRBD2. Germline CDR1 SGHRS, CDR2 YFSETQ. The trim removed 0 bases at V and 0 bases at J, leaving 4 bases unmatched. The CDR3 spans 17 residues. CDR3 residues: CASSLGTSGTSTDTQYF. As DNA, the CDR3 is TGCGCCAGCAGCTTGGGGACTAGCGGAACTAGCACAGATACGCAGTATTTT.

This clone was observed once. The CDR3 DNA follows: TGTGCCATCAGTGAACGGGGGTCTAATTCACCCCTCCACTTT. It encodes CAISERGSNSPLHF. This rearrangement joins TRBV10-3 to TRBJ1-6; weak D call: TRBD1 (5 bases). V lost 3 bases, J lost 6 bases, and 9 bases lay in between. The CDR3 covers 14 residues. From germline, CDR1 is ENHRY and CDR2 SYGVKD.

CDR3 protein: CASSAVAGGWYEQYF. CDR3 DNA: TGTGCCAGCAGCGCCGTAGCGGGAGGTTGGTACGAGCAGTACTTC. The chain recombines TRBV11-2 with TRBJ2-7; 10 bases align to TRBD2. Losses at the gene ends were 5 bases for V and 4 bases for J; bases not matched to a gene: 8. This CDR3 contains 15 residues. CDR1 SGHAT and CDR2 FQNNGV come from the germline V gene.

CDR3 protein: CASSLDRANGYTF. The CDR3 DNA follows: TGTGCCAGCAGCTTGGACAGAGCGAATGGCTACACCTTC. The genes are TRBV5-4 and TRBJ1-2; D gene uncertain. V shed 0 bases and J shed 6 bases, with 9 bases lying between them. This CDR3 region has 13 residues. CDR1 is SGHNT and CDR2 is YYREEE in the germline V gene (reference sequence).

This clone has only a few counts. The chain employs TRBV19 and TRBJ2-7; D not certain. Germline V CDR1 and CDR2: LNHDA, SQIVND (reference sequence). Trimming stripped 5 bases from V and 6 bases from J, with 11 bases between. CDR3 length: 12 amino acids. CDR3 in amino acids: CASSSRIGEQYF. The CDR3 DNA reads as TGTGCCAGTAGTTCCCGGATAGGCGAGCAGTACTTC.

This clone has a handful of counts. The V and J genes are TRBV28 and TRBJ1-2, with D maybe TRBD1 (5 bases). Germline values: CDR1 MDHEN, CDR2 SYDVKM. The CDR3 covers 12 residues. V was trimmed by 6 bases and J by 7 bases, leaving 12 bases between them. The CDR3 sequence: CASSTQGSGYTF. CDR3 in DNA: TGTGCCAGCAGCACCCAGGGAAGTGGCTACACCTTC.

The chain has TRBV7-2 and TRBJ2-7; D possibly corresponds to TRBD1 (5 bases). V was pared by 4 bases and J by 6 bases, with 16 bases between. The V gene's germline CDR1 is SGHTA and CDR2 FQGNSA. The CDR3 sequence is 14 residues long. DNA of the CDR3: TGTGCCAGCAGCTGGGGCTCCCCCATCTTCGAGCAGTACTTC. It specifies CASSWGSPIFEQYF. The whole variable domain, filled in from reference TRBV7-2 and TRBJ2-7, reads GAGVSQSPSNKVTEKGKDVELRCDPISGHTALYWYRQSLGQGLEFLIYFQGNSAPDKSGLPSDRFSAERTGGSVSTLTIQRTQQEDSAVYLCASSWGSPIFEQYFGPGTRLTVT.